These T cell receptor beta chains were read from a single sample in a study of T cell responses to AZD1222 COVID-19 vaccine. Some clones are missing from TCRdb's copy, which holds only in-frame ones; the method was immunoSEQ multiplex PCR. The data contain 110,000 to 150,000 clones, about 90% of them singletons. Material: peripheral blood, obtained 28 days after the second AZD1222 dose. Receptors were obtained from an adult who received the AZD1222 COVID-19 vaccine. CDR3s include the opening cysteine and the closing phenylalanine or tryptophan. The D gene is left open where the match is weak. Clone size, where shown, is once, few, many, or a class for clones that have expanded.

DNA	CDR3	J	D	size	length	V
TGTGCCAGCATCCGGGGGGTCTCTGGAAACACCATATATTTT	CASIRGVSGNTIYF	TRBJ1-3	.	once	14	TRBV2
TGTGCCAGCAGTTCGGGACAGTCCTACGAGCAGTACTTC	CASSSGQSYEQYF	TRBJ2-7	TRBD1	once	13	TRBV6-5
TGTGCCAGCAGTATACAGGGGTCCTACAATGAGCAGTTCTTC	CASSIQGSYNEQFF	TRBJ2-1	TRBD1	once	14	TRBV25-1
TGTGCCAGCAGCAAAAGGCGGGGAGTCTTCGTCAACGAGCAGTACTTC	CASSKRRGVFVNEQYF	TRBJ2-7	.	few	16	TRBV21-1
TGCGCCAGCAGGCGTGACCAGGGATGGAATCAGCCCCAGCATTTT	CASRRDQGWNQPQHF	TRBJ1-5	.	.	15	TRBV10-2
TGTGCCAGCAGCCCAATAAGAGCTAGCTCCTACAATGAGCAGTTCTTC	CASSPIRASSYNEQFF	TRBJ2-1	.	once	16	TRBV7-2
TGTGCCAGCAGCTTAAATAACGGCTACGAGCAGTACTTC	CASSLNNGYEQYF	TRBJ2-7	.	.	13	TRBV7-8
TGTGCCAGCAGCAGGGACAGGGAAAACACTGAAGCTTTCTTT	CASSRDRENTEAFF	TRBJ1-1	TRBD1	.	14	TRBV5-4
TGTGCCAGTAAATCGGGGGTCAGCTCTGGGGCCAACGTCCTGACTTTC	CASKSGVSSGANVLTF	TRBJ2-6	.	.	16	TRBV19
TGCGCCAGCAGCTTGGGGCCTACAGGGGACGGCTACACCTTC	CASSLGPTGDGYTF	TRBJ1-2	TRBD1	.	14	TRBV5-1
TGTGCCATCAGTGAGTCGAATGGGAACGAGGTTCAGCCCCAGCATTTT	CAISESNGNEVQPQHF	TRBJ1-5	.	once	16	TRBV10-3
TGTGCCAGCAGCTTAGTTGGGAGCGGAACCTACGAGCAGTACTTC	CASSLVGSGTYEQYF	TRBJ2-7	.	few	15	TRBV7-8
TGTGCCAGCAGCAGTCACAGGGAGTCTGGGGCCAACGTCCTGACTTTC	CASSSHRESGANVLTF	TRBJ2-6	.	.	16	TRBV21-1
TGTGCCAGCAGTTTTGGCGGAGAGGGTGAAAAACTGTTTTTT	CASSFGGEGEKLFF	TRBJ1-4	.	.	14	TRBV28
TGTGCCAGCAGTTCGCGACCTGGGCCCCAGCATTTT	CASSSRPGPQHF	TRBJ1-5	.	.	12	TRBV12-3/TRBV12-4
TGTGCCAGCAGTTTAAAGGGGGCGTCCCAAGAGACCCAGTACTTC	CASSLKGASQETQYF	TRBJ2-5	TRBD1	.	15	TRBV28
TGTGCCAGTAGTACAGACGGACAGGTTATTGGCTATGGCTACACCTTC	CASSTDGQVIGYGYTF	TRBJ1-2	TRBD1	once	16	TRBV19
TGCGCCAGCAGCCACACTAGCGCGCACAATGAGCAGTTCTTC	CASSHTSAHNEQFF	TRBJ2-1	TRBD2	.	14	TRBV4-3
TGCGCCAGCAGCTTGGGACAGGTCTACACTGAAGCTTTCTTT	CASSLGQVYTEAFF	TRBJ1-1	.	.	14	TRBV5-1
TGTGCCATCAGTGAAGACTACACAGATACGCAGTATTTT	CAISEDYTDTQYF	TRBJ2-3	.	.	13	TRBV10-3
TGTGCCAGCAGCTTGGACTCAAAGCACTACGAGCAGTACTTC	CASSLDSKHYEQYF	TRBJ2-7	.	once	14	TRBV11-3
TGTGCCAGCAGCCAAGGTTTAGGACAGACGGACCACTACGAGCAGTACTTC	CASSQGLGQTDHYEQYF	TRBJ2-7	.	.	17	TRBV3-1/TRBV3-2
TGTGCCAGCAGCTTTAAGGGGGAGAACACTGAAGCTTTCTTT	CASSFKGENTEAFF	TRBJ1-1	.	.	14	TRBV7-2
TGTGCCAGCAGCTTAGAGTGGGGGAATGAGCAGTTCTTC	CASSLEWGNEQFF	TRBJ2-1	.	.	13	TRBV7-2
TGTGCCACCAGTGATAGCAGGGAAAGCTACACCTTC	CATSDSRESYTF	TRBJ1-2	.	once	12	TRBV24-1